The 5 T cell receptor beta chains in this list originate from one sample, sequenced in a study of T cells in narcolepsy. Repertoires were generated with immunoSEQ multiplex PCR, while TCRdb's copy carries only in-frame clones and drops some. This sample carries around 30,000 clones, around four fifths of them seen once, and the ten largest clones take 1.2%. The sample consisted of CD45RA- memory CD4+ T cells from PBMCs. The receptors come from a human donor with narcolepsy.

The chain combines TRBV7-6 with TRBJ2-2; TRBD2 matches at 12 bases. V shed 6 bases and J 5 bases; nucleotides not matched to a gene: 10. This CDR3 is built from 17 residues. The germline V gene has CDR1 SGHVS and CDR2 FNYEAQ. This CDR3 is CASSLLPGTSGTGELFF. DNA of the CDR3: TGTGCCAGCAGTCTCCTCCCCGGGACTAGCGGGACCGGGGAGCTGTTTTTT.

The chain recombines TRBV5-5 with TRBJ2-1; either TRBD1 or TRBD2 may supply D (5 bases each). This CDR3 comprises 14 residues. Trimming removed 4 bases at V and 8 bases at J, with 16 bases between. Germline V lookup: CDR1 SGHKS, CDR2 YYEKEE (reference sequence). The CDR3 DNA follows: TGTGCCAGCAGCCAGGACACGGGGTGGGATGAGCAGTTCTTC. Translating it yields CASSQDTGWDEQFF.

The chain has TRBV2 and TRBJ2-3; D is unclear. This CDR3 is 16 amino acids long. V was shortened by 3 bases and J by 2 bases, with 15 bases between the two germline ends. Germline V gene sequence: CDR1 SNHLY, CDR2 FYNNEI. CDR3 in amino acids: CASSDHPAPNTDTQYF. The CDR3 nucleotides are TGTGCCAGCAGTGACCATCCAGCGCCGAACACAGATACGCAGTATTTT.

The chain has TRBV5-6 and TRBJ2-2; 12 positions match TRBD2. CDR3 length: 16 amino acids. Looked up from germline, CDR1 is SGHDT and CDR2 is YYEEEE. The ends lost 4 bases at V and 6 bases at J; junction bases unmatched: 7. The CDR3 DNA reads as TGTGCCAGCAGCGGGGCTAGCGGGAGGGCCGCCGGGGAGCTGTTTTTT. Amino acid sequence: CASSGASGRAAGELFF.

This clone was picked up a small number of times. V and J are TRBV5-5 and TRBJ2-3; 8 bases fit TRBD2. The V gene's germline CDR1 is SGHKS and CDR2 YYEKEE (reference sequence). There are 16 residues in the CDR3. The V segment lost 2 bases and the J segment 0 bases; nucleotides outside the gene matches: 5. The CDR3, as DNA: TGTGCCAGCAGCTTATTTAGCGGGACCAGCACAGATACGCAGTATTTT. As protein: CASSLFSGTSTDTQYF.